This TCR beta chain was recorded in a study of CD8+CD57+ T cells in acquired aplastic anemia. Turning to the study itself: Isolated CD4+ and CD8+ cells, once sorted, yielded DNA averaging around 3.1 ug. Some 10 million reads were obtained on average for healthy donor CD4+ cells.

Genomic DNA, the template, was used for profiling of the TCR beta VDJ and CDR3. TCRdb analysed the reads with MiXCR anew, one entry per CDR3 protein. The top ten clones hold 8% to 9% of a sample with some 130,000 distinct CDR3 sequences, around two fifths of them seen once. Study results and limitations: Found in both controls and patients were fewer than 35 CD8+ CDR3 sequences. Simpson's diversity of CD8+ cells was not significantly different in patients compared with controls.

This clonotype has ten or more counts. Its cognate antigen is unknown. The sample taken for sequencing was sorted CD4+, CD8+, or CD8+CD57+ T cells (not recorded which) from PBMCs. This clonotype was sampled from a human donor in good health, serving as a control.

The CDR3 protein is CASSGLRDLRQETQYF. The CDR3, as DNA: TGTGCCAGCAGCGGTCTCCGGGACCTTCGACAAGAGACCCAGTACTTC. The genes are TRBV4-2 and TRBJ2-5, with D perhaps matching TRBD1 or TRBD2 (5 bases each). The V gene lost 5 bases and the J gene lost 2 bases, with 18 bases spanning the gap. This CDR3 has 16 amino acids. The V gene's germline CDR1 is LGHNA and CDR2 YNFKEQ.